A single sample gave rise to the 12 T cell receptor beta chains below, sequenced in a study of blood T cell repertoires in COVID-19. Here immunoSEQ multiplex PCR was the method, and the copy in TCRdb shows in-frame clones only, minus some. The sample yields more than 150,000 clones, roughly 88% seen once. The sample taken for sequencing was peripheral blood. The receptors derive from a woman between 45 and 65 years old with acute or convalescent COVID-19.

The V and J genes are TRBV11-2 and TRBJ1-2; 7 nucleotides match TRBD1. The CDR3 extends over 15 amino acids. Trimming took 2 bases from V and 4 from J; bases not matched to a gene: 7. The germline V gene encodes CDR1 SGHAT and CDR2 FQNNGV. The CDR3 spells CASSLSTGTAYGYTF. The CDR3 coding sequence is TGTGCCAGCAGCTTATCTACCGGGACAGCCTATGGCTACACCTTC.

The J gene is TRBJ1-2, the V gene TRBV6-5, with D unclear. The V gene lost 2 bases and the J gene lost 0 bases, with 7 bases spanning the gap. The CDR3 contains 14 residues. CDR1 and CDR2 from the germline V gene are MNHEY and SVGAGI. CDR3 nucleotides: TGTGCCAGCAGTTACAGGAGGGCTAACTATGGCTACACCTTC. As protein: CASSYRRANYGYTF.

This sequence joins TRBV19 and TRBJ2-2; 11 nucleotides align to TRBD2. This CDR3 contains 16 residues. Germline CDR1 and CDR2: LNHDA and SQIVND (reference sequence). The ends lost 7 bases at V and 6 bases at J; junction bases unmatched: 10. CDR3 in amino acids: CASTTSGRLFAGELFF. The CDR3 DNA sequence: TGTGCCAGTACTACTAGCGGGAGACTCTTTGCCGGGGAGCTGTTTTTT. Full variable domain (remainder filled in from reference TRBV19 and TRBJ2-2): DGGITQSPKYLFRKEGQNVTLSCEQNLNHDAMYWYRQDPGQGLRLIYYSQIVNDFQKGDIAEGYSVSREKKESFPLTVTSAQKNPTAFYLCASTTSGRLFAGELFFGEGSRLTVL.

This chain connects TRBV19 to TRBJ1-4, with 12 bases aligning to TRBD1. The germline CDR1 and CDR2 sequences are LNHDA and SQIVND (reference sequence). With V trimmed by 3 bases and J by 8 bases, 7 bases remained unmatched. This CDR3 has 16 residues. CDR3: CASSIIPGTGGEKLFF. CDR3 DNA: TGTGCCAGTAGTATCATCCCCGGGACAGGGGGCGAAAAACTGTTTTTT.

The chain is built from TRBV4-3 and TRBJ1-1, with unresolved D. In germline, CDR1 is LGHNA, CDR2 YSLEER. V was clipped by 0 bases and J by 1 base, with 9 bases between them. This CDR3 has 15 residues. The DNA for the CDR3 is TGCGCCAGCAGCCAAGATGCACAGAGGAACACTGAAGCTTTCTTT. It encodes CASSQDAQRNTEAFF.

The V call is TRBV7-9, the J call TRBJ1-2; 7 bases agree with TRBD1. The V gene end was trimmed by 5 bases and the J gene end by 2 bases; junction bases not matched to a gene: 2. Looked up from germline, CDR1 is SEHNR and CDR2 is FQNEAQ (reference sequence). This CDR3 is 13 amino acids long. The chain's CDR3 is CASSQDRNYGYTF. The CDR3 DNA is TGTGCCAGCAGCCAGGACAGGAACTATGGCTACACCTTC.

This chain links TRBV6-5 with TRBJ1-5; D is perhaps TRBD1 (5 bases). Germline CDR1 reads MNHEY; CDR2 reads SVGAGI. The V and J ends lost 4 bases and 8 bases respectively, with 12 bases between them. This CDR3 region has 13 residues. The DNA of the CDR3 is TGTGCCAGCAGTTTCTCGGGGCCGGAGCCCCAGCATTTT. Protein: CASSFSGPEPQHF.

This clone showed up just a few times. This chain links TRBV5-1 with TRBJ2-7; maybe TRBD1 (5 bases). This CDR3 region has 15 residues. Germline V gives CDR1 SGHRS, CDR2 YFSETQ. V was shortened by 2 bases and J by 6 bases, with 18 bases between the two germline ends. The CDR3 nucleotides are TGCGCCAGCAGCTTTGAACAGGCAAAGGTTTCCGAGCAGTACTTC. Its translation: CASSFEQAKVSEQYF.

J is TRBJ1-2 and V is TRBV19; TRBD1 is a possible D gene (5 bases). The V end lost 3 bases, the J end lost 3 bases, and 11 bases lay between the germline ends. The CDR3 contains 14 residues. Per the germline V gene, CDR1 is LNHDA and CDR2 is SQIVND (reference sequence). The CDR3 coding sequence is TGTGCCAGTAGTATGGATGAAGGGGACTATGGCTACACCTTC. Translation gives CASSMDEGDYGYTF.

The V gene is TRBV6-5, the J gene TRBJ2-5; D is possibly TRBD1 (6 bases). CDR1 and CDR2 from the germline V gene are MNHEY and SVGAGI. V lost 5 bases and J lost 5, with 9 bases in between. The CDR3 extends over 12 amino acids. The DNA for the CDR3 is TGTGCCAGCAGTAAACAGGGCGAGACCCAGTACTTC. This codes for CASSKQGETQYF.

This chain joins TRBV29-1 and TRBJ2-3; 10 bases align to TRBD2. The germline V gene has CDR1 SQVTM and CDR2 ANQGSEA. The CDR3 is 14 residues long. The trim removed 7 bases at V and 1 base at J, leaving 5 bases unmatched. In DNA form, the CDR3 reads TGCAGCGCGACAGCGGGGGGGGGCACAGATACGCAGTATTTT. Translated: CSATAGGGTDTQYF.

J is TRBJ1-6 and V is TRBV28; a weak D match, TRBD1 (6 bases). Germline lookup yields CDR1 MDHEN and CDR2 SYDVKM. The CDR3 has 17 amino acids. V was cut by 4 bases and J by 7 bases, with 20 bases left in between. Written as DNA, the CDR3 is TGTGCCAGCAGTTCCCCCGGGGCCGCAGGGGAGAATTCACCCCTCCACTTT. It yields the protein CASSSPGAAGENSPLHF.